This passage covers 28 T cell receptor beta chains from one sample sequenced in a study of a mutant IDH1 vaccine in newly diagnosed glioma. Their recognized antigens are unknown. Generated by immunoSEQ multiplex PCR, the TCRdb table keeps only in-frame clones and is missing some. The sample includes about 33,000 clones, roughly 71% of them seen just once. Time point described: week 47, end of study. The vaccine gave 300 ug of a 20-mer mutant IDH1 peptide subcutaneously per dose. The sequences come from PBMCs, collected from a glioma patient whose treatment included an IDH1 peptide vaccine. Receptors were obtained from a man aged 35-49 years with glioma.

This chain links TRBV4-1 with TRBJ1-1, with 7 nucleotides matching TRBD1. Germline V gene data show CDR1 as MGHRA and CDR2 as YSYEKL. V trimming: 5 bases; J trimming: 1 base; junction bases outside the gene matches: 10. The CDR3 length is 16 residues. CDR3 sequence reads: CASSDRAGKANTEAFF. The CDR3 region has the DNA TGCGCCAGCAGCGACAGGGCCGGAAAAGCGAACACTGAAGCTTTCTTT.

The chain uses TRBV27 and TRBJ1-5, with no clear D. Germline CDR1 MNHEY, CDR2 SMNVEV (reference sequence). Trimming took 2 bases from V and 4 from J, leaving 0 bases between them. This CDR3 is built from 11 residues. CDR3 sequence: CASSLNQPQHF. The CDR3 bases are TGTGCCAGCAGTTTAAATCAGCCCCAGCATTTT.

This chain joins TRBV6-6 and TRBJ2-1; TRBD1 aligns across 11 bases. This CDR3 region has 14 residues. Germline V gives CDR1 MNHNY, CDR2 SVGAGI (reference sequence). With V trimmed by 7 bases and J by 7 bases, 6 bases remained unmatched. The CDR3 region has the DNA TGTGCCAGCACCAAGGGACAGGGGGTGAATGAGCAGTTCTTC. Translated: CASTKGQGVNEQFF.

This clone was counted once. The CDR3 DNA reads TGTGCCATCGGGGGACTCGACGCAGATACGCAGTATTTT. As protein: CAIGGLDADTQYF. V usage is TRBV10-3 and J usage is TRBJ2-3, with D maybe TRBD2 (6 bases). This CDR3 is 13 amino acids long. CDR1 ENHRY and CDR2 SYGVKD come from the germline V gene. Trimming removed 8 bases at V and 4 bases at J, with 13 bases between.

This clone was counted only a few times. The gene calls are TRBV6-5 and TRBJ1-1, with D unresolved. CDR3 size: 11 residues. V dropped 7 bases and J dropped 5 bases, with 8 bases sitting between them. The V gene's germline CDR1 is MNHEY and CDR2 SVGAGI. The CDR3 sequence is CASTTETEAFF. For the CDR3, the DNA is TGTGCCAGCACTACAGAGACTGAAGCTTTCTTT.

This clone was observed a few times. The chain carries TRBV7-9 and TRBJ2-3; TRBD1 is a possible D gene (5 bases). Germline V gene lookup returns CDR1 SEHNR and CDR2 FQNEAQ (reference sequence). The CDR3 has 12 amino acids. V lost 5 bases and J 2 bases, leaving 5 bases between the germline ends. CDR3 sequence reads: CASSGHTDTQYF. The CDR3 bases are TGTGCCAGCAGCGGACACACAGATACGCAGTATTTT. Using reference TRBV7-9 and TRBJ2-3 for the parts outside the CDR3, the full variable domain is DTGVSQNPRHKITKRGQNVTFRCDPISEHNRLYWYRQTLGQGPEFLTYFQNEAQLEKSRLLSDRFSAERPKGSFSTLEIQRTEQGDSAMYLCASSGHTDTQYFGPGTRLTVL.

The J gene is TRBJ2-1, the V gene TRBV4-3, with a possible D match to TRBD1 (5 bases). The CDR3 contains 15 residues. The germline gives CDR1 LGHNA, CDR2 YSLEER. Trimming left V 0 bases short and J 6 bases short, with 12 bases between. The DNA of the CDR3 is TGCGCCAGCAGCCAAGATGCCAGGGTCCTCAATGAGCAGTTCTTC. Residues: CASSQDARVLNEQFF.

The gene calls are TRBV28 and TRBJ1-1, with 7 bases fitting TRBD1. CDR1 MDHEN and CDR2 SYDVKM come from the germline V gene. There are 15 residues in the CDR3. V lost 5 bases and J lost 2; bases outside the gene matches: 8. The CDR3 nucleotides read TGTGCCAGCAGTGAGGCGACAGGGAAAAACACTGAAGCTTTCTTT. Translating it yields CASSEATGKNTEAFF.

Here the CDR3 reads CATRLAGGHSYNEQFF. For the CDR3, the DNA is TGTGCCACTCGACTAGCGGGAGGGCACTCCTACAATGAGCAGTTCTTC. The chain links TRBV27 to TRBJ2-1; 14 bases line up with TRBD2. The CDR3 sequence is 16 residues long. CDR1 MNHEY and CDR2 SMNVEV come from the germline V gene (reference sequence). Trimming removed 10 bases from V and 0 bases from J; junction bases left unmatched: 5.

This chain joins TRBV7-2 and TRBJ1-1; TRBD1 matches 8 bases. Germline V CDR1 and CDR2: SGHTA, FQGNSA. This CDR3 has 17 amino acids. After removal of 3 bases from V and 3 bases from J, the junction contained 12 bases not matched to a gene. CDR3 DNA: TGTGCCAGCAGCTTTCTTCCGGGACAGGTCTCGGACACTGAAGCTTTCTTT. Residues: CASSFLPGQVSDTEAFF.

This sequence joins TRBV10-1 and TRBJ1-5; 8 bases align to TRBD1. CDR1 WNHNN and CDR2 SYGVQD come from the germline V gene (reference sequence). With 6 bases clipped from V and 7 bases from J, the junction kept 11 bases outside the gene matches. The CDR3 runs to 15 residues. The CDR3 is CASRFDRGWEQPQHF. The CDR3 DNA reads as TGCGCCAGCAGATTCGACAGGGGATGGGAACAGCCCCAGCATTTT.

This chain uses TRBV5-1 with TRBJ2-2; TRBD2 aligns across 7 bases. This CDR3 is 15 amino acids long. V shed 5 bases and J 0 bases; nucleotides not matched to a gene: 4. The germline gives CDR1 SGHRS, CDR2 YFSETQ. The CDR3, as DNA: TGCGCCAGCAGGGAGCTAGCGGCGAACACCGGGGAGCTGTTTTTT. Translation: CASRELAANTGELFF. The complete variable domain, with remaining parts taken from reference TRBV5-1 and TRBJ2-2, reads KAGVTQTPRYLIKTRGQQVTLSCSPISGHRSVSWYQQTPGQGLQFLFEYFSETQRNKGNFPGRFSGRQFSNSRSEMNVSTLELGDSALYLCASRELAANTGELFFGEGSRLTVL.

This chain joins TRBV27 and TRBJ1-3, with D unresolved. There are 16 residues in the CDR3. The V end was cut by 4 bases, the J end by 0 bases, with 13 bases between. Germline V gives CDR1 MNHEY, CDR2 SMNVEV (reference sequence). The chain's CDR3 is CASSYPTYYSGNTIYF. DNA of the CDR3: TGTGCCAGCAGTTACCCGACATACTACTCTGGAAACACCATATATTTT.

On this clone itself: A junction boundary mismatches the germline segment, possibly from a read error. The chain uses TRBV25-1 and TRBJ2-1; 7 bases are a match to TRBD2. This CDR3 is built from 14 residues. CDR1 and CDR2 (germline): MGHDK, SYGVNS. CDR3 region: CASSEPPGRGRLVF. The CDR3 nucleotides read TGTGCCAGCAGTGAACCCCCGGGGAGGGGCCGGTTGGTCTTC.

The CDR3 DNA reads as TGTGCCAGTAGGGGACAGGGGATTGTAAACACCATATATTTT. It codes for CASRGQGIVNTIYF. The genes are TRBV19 and TRBJ1-3, with 10 bases identical to TRBD1. CDR3 length: 14 residues. CDR1 and CDR2 (germline): LNHDA, SQIVND (reference sequence). V gave up 6 bases and J gave up 6 bases; unmatched junction bases: 5.

The chain employs TRBV4-3 and TRBJ1-3, with a weak D call TRBD1 (5 bases). From germline, CDR1 is LGHNA and CDR2 YSLEER. The V gene lost 0 bases and the J gene lost 2 bases, with 8 bases spanning the gap. There are 15 residues in the CDR3. The CDR3 nucleotides read TGCGCCAGCAGCCAAGATGGAGGGGCTGGAAACACCATATATTTT. Residues: CASSQDGGAGNTIYF.

The DNA for the CDR3 is TGTGCCAGCATAGCGGACAGGGCTGCAACCTACGAGCAGTACTTC. It yields the protein CASIADRAATYEQYF. This rearrangement joins TRBV2 to TRBJ2-7; 8 bases match TRBD1. The CDR3 is 15 amino acids. Trimming removed 7 bases from V and 2 bases from J; junction bases left unmatched: 10. Germline assignment: CDR1 SNHLY and CDR2 FYNNEI.

The chain employs TRBV30 and TRBJ1-2; 7 bases are a match to TRBD1. The CDR3 has 11 amino acids. Germline values: CDR1 GTSNPN, CDR2 SVGIG (reference sequence). In nucleotides, the CDR3 is TGTGCTTATGGACGACAGGGAGCCGACACCTTC. As protein: CAYGRQGADTF.

The chain recombines TRBV6-5 with TRBJ1-2; D is perhaps TRBD1 (5 bases). CDR3 size: 15 residues. The germline CDR1 and CDR2 sequences are MNHEY and SVGAGI. Trimming took off 11 bases at V and 3 bases at J, with 22 bases between the two ends. The CDR3 loop reads CASNPGLGGYYGYTF. The CDR3 coding sequence is TGTGCCTCCAATCCCGGGCTCGGGGGGTACTATGGCTACACCTTC.

This chain connects TRBV7-8 to TRBJ2-1, with 8 bases identical to TRBD2. The germline CDR1 and CDR2 sequences are SGHVS and FQNEAQ. This CDR3 contains 14 residues. The ends lost 4 bases at V and 3 bases at J; junction bases unmatched: 2. The CDR3 sequence is CASSSTSGYNEQFF. The DNA of the CDR3 is TGTGCCAGCAGCTCCACTAGCGGCTACAATGAGCAGTTCTTC.

The rearrangement joins TRBV5-6 to TRBJ2-4; 8 positions agree with TRBD1. CDR1 is SGHDT and CDR2 is YYEEEE in the germline V gene. The CDR3 runs 18 residues. V shed 0 bases and J 2 bases; nucleotides not matched to a gene: 10. The CDR3 spells CASSLAGGQVVTKNIQYF. The CDR3 DNA is TGTGCCAGCAGCTTGGCAGGGGGACAGGTCGTAACCAAAAACATTCAGTACTTC.

CDR3 sequence: CASSSTGTSKQYV. For the CDR3, the DNA is TGTGCCAGCAGCTCAACCGGGACTAGTAAGCAGTACGTC. The V gene is TRBV5-4, the J gene TRBJ2-7; 8 bases are shared with TRBD2. Germline lookup yields CDR1 SGHNT and CDR2 YYREEE (reference sequence). The J segment lost 8 bases and the V segment lost 3 bases, leaving 7 bases of the junction unmatched. The CDR3 consists of 13 residues.

The chain carries TRBV19 and TRBJ1-5, with D tentatively TRBD1 (5 bases). Deletions cut 3 bases from V and 5 bases from J, with 17 bases between. CDR3 length: 16 residues. CDR1 is LNHDA and CDR2 is SQIVND in the germline V gene (reference sequence). The DNA for the CDR3 is TGTGCCAGTAGTATCAGGGACTTCCAGCAGTATCAGCCCCAGCATTTT. Protein sequence: CASSIRDFQQYQPQHF.

The genes are TRBV19 and TRBJ2-1; 14 positions agree with TRBD2. The CDR3 extends over 19 amino acids. V trimming: 1 base; J trimming: 4 bases; junction bases outside the gene matches: 9. The germline gives CDR1 LNHDA, CDR2 SQIVND (reference sequence). In nucleotides, the CDR3 is TGTGCCAGTAGTATAGGGACTAGCGGGAGGTCGGCGCAGTACAATGAGCAGTTCTTC. Protein sequence: CASSIGTSGRSAQYNEQFF.

This chain joins TRBV6-6 and TRBJ2-7; the match to TRBD1 covers 10 bases. Germline trimming cut 5 bases from V and 7 bases from J; bases unmatched to any gene: 5. Germline V gene lookup returns CDR1 MNHNY and CDR2 SVGAGI (reference sequence). CDR3 length: 13 amino acids. The CDR3: CASSHGTGVEQYV. Here the CDR3 DNA reads TGTGCCAGCAGTCATGGGACAGGGGTTGAGCAGTACGTC.

CDR3 bases: TGTGCCAGTAGTATAGGACTAGCGGGAGGTCGCACAGATACGCAGTATTTT. Its translation: CASSIGLAGGRTDTQYF. The genes are TRBV19 and TRBJ2-3, with TRBD2 matching 13 bases. Losses at the gene ends were 1 base for V and 1 base for J; bases not matched to a gene: 2. The V gene's germline CDR1 is LNHDA and CDR2 SQIVND (reference sequence). The CDR3 sequence is 17 residues long.

The rearrangement joins TRBV2 to TRBJ2-7; possibly TRBD1 or TRBD2 for D (5 bases each). The CDR3 sequence is 18 residues long. Germline V lookup: CDR1 SNHLY, CDR2 FYNNEI. Between the trimmed V and J ends, which lost 0 bases and 0 bases, there was a span of 18 bases. CDR3 nucleotide sequence: TGTGCCAGCAGTGAAGCGCAAAGCTGGGGGATTGCCTCCTACGAGCAGTACTTC. It yields the protein CASSEAQSWGIASYEQYF. Complete variable domain (other parts from reference TRBV2 and TRBJ2-7): EPEVTQTPSHQVTQMGQEVILRCVPISNHLYFYWYRQILGQKVEFLVSFYNNEISEKSEIFDDQFSVERPDGSNFTLKIRSTKLEDSAMYFCASSEAQSWGIASYEQYFGPGTRLTVT.

This sequence joins TRBV27 and TRBJ2-1, with 7 bases identical to TRBD2. The CDR3 runs to 16 residues. V was clipped by 6 bases and J by 0 bases; unmatched bases: 8. Germline V gene data show CDR1 as MNHEY and CDR2 as SMNVEV (reference sequence). For the CDR3, the DNA is TGTGCCAGCAGGGAACTAGCGTTAGACTCCTACAATGAGCAGTTCTTC. Translating gives CASRELALDSYNEQFF.